What follows is one T cell receptor beta chain and its context. These data come from a study of blood T cell repertoires in COVID-19. Profiled with immunoSEQ multiplex PCR; TCRdb holds only in-frame clones, not every one. The table shows some 140,000 clones, with nearly 80% occurring only once. CDR1 is SEHNR, CDR2 FQNEAQ, per germline (reference sequence). The CDR3 is 15 residues long. Losses at the gene ends were 5 bases for V and 6 bases for J; bases not matched to a gene: 10. This TCR derives from a man older than 75 with acute or convalescent COVID-19. The sequenced sample was peripheral blood. This rearrangement joins TRBV7-9 to TRBJ1-5, with 7 positions matching TRBD1. The CDR3: CASSLGGQVSQPQHF. DNA for the CDR3: TGTGCCAGCAGCCTAGGTGGACAGGTTAGTCAGCCCCAGCATTTT.